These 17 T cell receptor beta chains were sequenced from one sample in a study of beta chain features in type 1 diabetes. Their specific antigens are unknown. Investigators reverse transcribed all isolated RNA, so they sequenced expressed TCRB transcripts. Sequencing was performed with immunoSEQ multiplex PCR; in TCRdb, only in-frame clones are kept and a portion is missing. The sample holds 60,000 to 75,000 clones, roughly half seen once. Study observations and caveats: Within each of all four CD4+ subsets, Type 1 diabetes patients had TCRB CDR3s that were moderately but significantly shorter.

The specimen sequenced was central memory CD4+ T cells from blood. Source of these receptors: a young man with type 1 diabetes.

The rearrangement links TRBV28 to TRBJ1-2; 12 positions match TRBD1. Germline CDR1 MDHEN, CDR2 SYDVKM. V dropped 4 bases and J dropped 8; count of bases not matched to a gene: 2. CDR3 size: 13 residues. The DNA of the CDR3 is TGTGCCAGCAGTTGGGACAGGGGGCGAGGCTACACCTTC. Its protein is CASSWDRGRGYTF.

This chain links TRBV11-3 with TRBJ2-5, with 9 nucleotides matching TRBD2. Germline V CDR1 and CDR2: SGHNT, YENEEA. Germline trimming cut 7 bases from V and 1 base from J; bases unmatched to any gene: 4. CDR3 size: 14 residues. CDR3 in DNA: TGTGCCAGCACCCCGACTAGCGGCCAAGAGACCCAGTACTTC. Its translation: CASTPTSGQETQYF.

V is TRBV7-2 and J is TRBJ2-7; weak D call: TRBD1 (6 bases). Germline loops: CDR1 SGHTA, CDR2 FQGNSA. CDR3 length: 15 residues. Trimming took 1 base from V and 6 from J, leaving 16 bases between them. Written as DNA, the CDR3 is TGTGCCAGCAGCTTAGGCCCCCTACAGGGAGTCGAGCAGTACTTC. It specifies CASSLGPLQGVEQYF.

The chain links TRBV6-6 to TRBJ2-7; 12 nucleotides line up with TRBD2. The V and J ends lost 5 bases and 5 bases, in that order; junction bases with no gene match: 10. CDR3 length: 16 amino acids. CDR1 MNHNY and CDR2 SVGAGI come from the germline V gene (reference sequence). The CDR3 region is CASSRRLAGEVHEQYF. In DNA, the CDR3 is TGTGCCAGCAGTCGCCGACTAGCGGGAGAAGTTCACGAGCAGTACTTC.

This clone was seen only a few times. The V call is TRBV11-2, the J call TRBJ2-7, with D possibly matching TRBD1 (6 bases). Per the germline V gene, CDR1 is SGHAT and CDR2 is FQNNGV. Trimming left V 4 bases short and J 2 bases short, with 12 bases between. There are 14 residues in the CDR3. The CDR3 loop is CASSSGWGPYEQYF. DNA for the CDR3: TGTGCCAGCAGCTCGGGTTGGGGGCCCTACGAGCAGTACTTC. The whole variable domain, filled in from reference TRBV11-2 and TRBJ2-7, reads EAGVAQSPRYKIIEKRQSVAFWCNPISGHATLYWYQQILGQGPKLLIQFQNNGVVDDSQLPKDRFSAERLKGVDSTLKIQPAKLEDSAVYLCASSSGWGPYEQYFGPGTRLTVT.

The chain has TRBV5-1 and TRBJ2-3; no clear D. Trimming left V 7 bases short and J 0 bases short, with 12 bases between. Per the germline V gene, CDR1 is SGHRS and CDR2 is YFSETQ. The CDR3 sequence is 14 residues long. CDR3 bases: TGCGCCAGCCGGGTCCAATCTAGCACAGATACGCAGTATTTT. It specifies CASRVQSSTDTQYF.

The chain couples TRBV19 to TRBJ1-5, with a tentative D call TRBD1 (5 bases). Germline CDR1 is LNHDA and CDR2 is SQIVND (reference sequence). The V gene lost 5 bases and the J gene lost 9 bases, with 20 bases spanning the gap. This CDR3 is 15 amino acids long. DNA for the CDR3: TGTGCCAGTAGTCCACCGGGGGGTAAAGGGTTGCCCCAGCATTTT. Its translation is CASSPPGGKGLPQHF. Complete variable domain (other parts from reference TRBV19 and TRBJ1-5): DGGITQSPKYLFRKEGQNVTLSCEQNLNHDAMYWYRQDPGQGLRLIYYSQIVNDFQKGDIAEGYSVSREKKESFPLTVTSAQKNPTAFYLCASSPPGGKGLPQHFGDGTRLSIL.

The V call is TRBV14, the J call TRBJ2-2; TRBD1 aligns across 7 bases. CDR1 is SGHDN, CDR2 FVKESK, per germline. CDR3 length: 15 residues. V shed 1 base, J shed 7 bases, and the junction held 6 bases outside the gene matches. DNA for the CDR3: TGTGCCAGCAGCCAAGCGACAGGGTTCATCGGGGAGCTGTTTTTT. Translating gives CASSQATGFIGELFF.

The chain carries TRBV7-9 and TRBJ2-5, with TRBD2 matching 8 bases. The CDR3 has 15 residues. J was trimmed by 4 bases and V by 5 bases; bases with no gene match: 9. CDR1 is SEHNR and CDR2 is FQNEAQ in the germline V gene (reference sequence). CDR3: CASSPMGTRGETQYF. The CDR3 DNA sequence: TGTGCCAGCAGCCCGATGGGGACTAGAGGAGAGACCCAGTACTTC.

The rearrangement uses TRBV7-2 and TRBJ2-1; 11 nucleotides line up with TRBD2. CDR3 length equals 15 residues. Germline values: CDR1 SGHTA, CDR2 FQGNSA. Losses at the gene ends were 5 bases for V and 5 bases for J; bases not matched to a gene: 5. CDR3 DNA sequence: TGTGCCAGCAGCAACGGACTAGCGGGCCACAATGAGCAGTTCTTC. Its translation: CASSNGLAGHNEQFF.

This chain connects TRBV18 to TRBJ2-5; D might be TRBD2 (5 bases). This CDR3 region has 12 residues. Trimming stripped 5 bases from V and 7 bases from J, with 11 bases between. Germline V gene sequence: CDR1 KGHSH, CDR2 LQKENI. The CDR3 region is CASSEDWGTQYF. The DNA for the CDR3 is TGTGCCAGCTCAGAGGACTGGGGGACCCAGTACTTC.

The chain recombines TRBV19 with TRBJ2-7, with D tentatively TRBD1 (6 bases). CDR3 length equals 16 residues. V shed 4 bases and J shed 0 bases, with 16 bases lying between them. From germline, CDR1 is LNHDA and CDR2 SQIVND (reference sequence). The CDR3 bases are TGTGCCAGTAGTAGGGGGAGCAGGGGAAGCTCCTACGAGCAGTACTTC. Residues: CASSRGSRGSSYEQYF. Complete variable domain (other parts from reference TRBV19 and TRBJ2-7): DGGITQSPKYLFRKEGQNVTLSCEQNLNHDAMYWYRQDPGQGLRLIYYSQIVNDFQKGDIAEGYSVSREKKESFPLTVTSAQKNPTAFYLCASSRGSRGSSYEQYFGPGTRLTVT.

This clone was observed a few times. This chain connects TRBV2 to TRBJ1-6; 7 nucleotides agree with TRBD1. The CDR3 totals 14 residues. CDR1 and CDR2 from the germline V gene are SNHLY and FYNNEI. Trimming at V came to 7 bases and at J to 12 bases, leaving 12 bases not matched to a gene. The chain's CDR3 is CASKGTDRIQPLHF. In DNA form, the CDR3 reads TGTGCCAGCAAGGGGACAGATCGAATTCAACCCCTCCACTTT.

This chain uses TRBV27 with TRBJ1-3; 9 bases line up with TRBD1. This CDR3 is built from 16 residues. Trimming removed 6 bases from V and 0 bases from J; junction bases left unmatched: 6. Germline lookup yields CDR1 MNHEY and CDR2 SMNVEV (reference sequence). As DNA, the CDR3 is TGTGCCAGCAGAAAGACAGGGGGACACTCTGGAAACACCATATATTTT. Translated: CASRKTGGHSGNTIYF.

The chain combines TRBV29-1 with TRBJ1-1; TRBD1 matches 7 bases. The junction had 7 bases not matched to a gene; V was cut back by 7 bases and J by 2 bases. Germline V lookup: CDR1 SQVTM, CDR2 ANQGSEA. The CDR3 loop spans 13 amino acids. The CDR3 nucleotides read TGCAGCGCTGTGACAGGGACCAACACTGAAGCTTTCTTT. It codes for CSAVTGTNTEAFF.

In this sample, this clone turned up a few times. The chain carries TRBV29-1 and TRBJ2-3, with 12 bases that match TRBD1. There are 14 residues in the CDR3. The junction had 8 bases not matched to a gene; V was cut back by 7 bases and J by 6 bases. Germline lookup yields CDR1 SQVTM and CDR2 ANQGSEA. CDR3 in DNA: TGCAGCGCGAACCCGGGACAGGGGGCTGATACGCAGTATTTT. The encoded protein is CSANPGQGADTQYF.

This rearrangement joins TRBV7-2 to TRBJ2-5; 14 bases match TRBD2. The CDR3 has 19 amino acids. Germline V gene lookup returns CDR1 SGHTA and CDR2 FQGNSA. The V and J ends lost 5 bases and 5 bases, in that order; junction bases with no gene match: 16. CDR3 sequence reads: CASSPILGTSGRGRETQYF. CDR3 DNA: TGTGCCAGCAGCCCCATTCTCGGGACTAGCGGGAGAGGCAGGGAGACCCAGTACTTC.